A single sample is the source of the 22 T cell receptor beta chains below, sequenced in a study of T cells expressing NK-cell markers. TCRdb re-called the 5' RACE reads and shows each CDR3 protein once, DNA omitted. The sample holds 200,000 to 300,000 distinct CDR3 sequences. Sequences were obtained from blood T cells: a sorted CD56 or NKG2C T cell subset, CD4+ or CD8+ T cells, or bulk PBMC T cells (not recorded which). These receptors all stem from a man in his late teens or twenties in good health.

This chain connects TRBV4-1 to TRBJ2-1; TCRdb proposes TRBD1, but this gene call is untestable without DNA. This CDR3 contains 16 residues. Per the germline V gene, CDR1 is MGHRA and CDR2 is YSYEKL. The CDR3 region is CASSLSPASGEGEQFF.

This chain joins TRBV7-2 and TRBJ2-7; the D gene TCRdb calls, TRBD1, cannot be checked with no DNA. There are 13 residues in the CDR3. Germline V gene lookup returns CDR1 SGHTA and CDR2 FQGNSA. CDR3 sequence reads: CASTHGGPLEQYF.

The CDR3 sequence: CASRYKGTSGRVDEQFF. The rearrangement links TRBV6-2 or TRBV6-3 to TRBJ2-1; as DNA is missing, the TRBD2 call by TCRdb cannot be tested. Germline V gene sequence: CDR1 MNHEY, CDR2 SVGEGT. The CDR3 sequence is 17 residues long.

The CDR3 here is CASSLVFAGEDTQYF. The chain links TRBV7-2 to TRBJ2-3; TCRdb names TRBD2, which stays unverified in the absence of DNA. CDR3 length equals 15 residues. The V gene's germline CDR1 is SGHTA and CDR2 FQGNSA.

This chain joins TRBV20-1 and TRBJ2-3; the D call from TCRdb, TRBD2, cannot be confirmed without DNA. Germline CDR1 is DFQATT and CDR2 is SNEGSKA (reference sequence). The CDR3 is 14 amino acids. The CDR3 spells CSASRLQAADTQYF.

The gene calls are TRBV30 and TRBJ2-1; TCRdb selects TRBD2, and the lack of DNA leaves this call unchecked. Germline-derived CDR1 and CDR2 are GTSNPN and SVGIG (reference sequence). CDR3 length equals 15 residues. The CDR3 reads CAWSSFGLAGEKLFF. The full variable domain, its missing parts supplied by reference TRBV30 and TRBJ2-1, is SQTIHQWPATLVQPVGSPLSLECTVEGTSNPNLYWYRQAAGRGLQLLFYSVGIGQISSEVPQNLSASRPQDRQFILSSKKLLLSDSGFYLCAWSSFGLAGEKLFFGPGTRLTVL.

The V and J genes are TRBV20-1 and TRBJ2-3; the TCRdb D gene call, TRBD1, has no DNA to confirm it. The CDR3 spans 14 residues. Germline V gives CDR1 DFQATT, CDR2 SNEGSKA (reference sequence). CDR3 sequence: CSAKGPASTDTQYF.

CDR3 residues: CSALTSGRPYEQYF. The chain uses TRBV20-1 and TRBJ2-7; checking the TCRdb D call of TRBD2 is not possible without DNA. The CDR3 is 14 amino acids. CDR1 and CDR2 (germline): DFQATT, SNEGSKA (reference sequence).

This chain joins TRBV29-1 and TRBJ2-3; TCRdb outputs TRBD1, but without DNA this stays unchecked. This CDR3 contains 15 residues. The germline CDR1 and CDR2 sequences are SQVTM and ANQGSEA. Here the CDR3 reads CSVDFRRGGADTQYF.

The chain couples TRBV24-1 to TRBJ2-2. Germline assignment: CDR1 KGHDR and CDR2 SFDVKD. This CDR3 has 17 amino acids. The CDR3 sequence: CATSDIKWDKNTGELFF.

V and J are TRBV7-6 and TRBJ1-5; TCRdb picks TRBD1, but there is no DNA to check that call. CDR1 and CDR2 from the germline V gene are SGHVS and FNYEAQ. The CDR3 consists of 12 residues. CDR3 region: CASSPGLSTRHF.

The V call is TRBV20-1, the J call TRBJ2-1; TCRdb reports TRBD2, a call that lacks DNA to check it against. This CDR3 comprises 16 residues. Germline-derived CDR1 and CDR2 are DFQATT and SNEGSKA (reference sequence). This chain's CDR3 is CSARGLAASSYNEQFF.

The chain employs TRBV10-3 and TRBJ2-2; TCRdb's assignment of TRBD1 cannot be checked, as there is no DNA. Germline CDR1 reads ENHRY; CDR2 reads SYGVKD. This CDR3 spans 15 amino acids. CDR3: CAISTARLGAGELFF.

The gene calls are TRBV6-1 and TRBJ2-1; TCRdb proposes TRBD2, but this gene call is untestable without DNA. Germline V gene data show CDR1 as MNHNS and CDR2 as SASEGT. This CDR3 has 13 amino acids. The CDR3 spells CASRPQGLGGQFF.

The CDR3 is CASSPGRGGEETQYF. This chain links TRBV12-3 or TRBV12-4 with TRBJ2-5; without DNA, the TCRdb call of TRBD2 cannot be checked. The CDR3 sequence is 15 residues long.

This chain links TRBV20-1 with TRBJ2-5; the TRBD2 assignment by TCRdb is unverifiable without DNA. Germline V gene data show CDR1 as DFQATT and CDR2 as SNEGSKA (reference sequence). The CDR3 is 18 amino acids. The CDR3 reads CSARDFGRSSGRQETQYF.

The chain carries TRBV5-1 and TRBJ1-1; TCRdb lists TRBD1, though no DNA is available to test this call. In germline, CDR1 is SGHRS, CDR2 YFSETQ. This CDR3 has 13 residues. The CDR3 spells CASSPTGGNEAFF.

This rearrangement joins TRBV7-2 to TRBJ2-2; TCRdb's D call, TRBD2, is unchecked because there is no DNA. The length of the CDR3 is 19 residues. Germline CDR1 SGHTA, CDR2 FQGNSA. Here the CDR3 reads CASSLPFPLAGGGTGELFF.

The chain has TRBV20-1 and TRBJ1-5. The CDR3 totals 15 residues. Per the germline V gene, CDR1 is DFQATT and CDR2 is SNEGSKA (reference sequence). This chain's CDR3 is CSARDVGYGNQPQHF.

V usage is TRBV7-2 and J usage is TRBJ2-5. CDR3 size: 12 residues. Looked up from germline, CDR1 is SGHTA and CDR2 is FQGNSA. CDR3 sequence reads: CASSSVKETQYF.

This rearrangement joins TRBV3-1 to TRBJ2-1; the D gene TCRdb calls, TRBD2, cannot be checked with no DNA. The CDR3 consists of 15 residues. The germline CDR1 and CDR2 sequences are LGHDT and YNNKEL (reference sequence). CDR3 sequence: CASSPGLAGLDEQFF.

The chain joins TRBV18 to TRBJ1-4. The CDR3 length is 14 residues. Germline V gene lookup returns CDR1 KGHSH and CDR2 LQKENI. The CDR3 here is CASSPPDRREKLFF.